The clone carrying this T cell receptor beta chain was seen only once. This sample stems from a study of technical replicates of blood from several donors. This CDR3 is built from 12 residues. V lost 2 bases and J 5 bases, leaving 3 bases between the germline ends. CDR1 and CDR2 from the germline V gene are SGHVS and FQNEAQ. TCRdb's table, derived via immunoSEQ multiplex PCR, lists solely in-frame clones and lacks some. This table holds some 78,000 clones, 94% found once. Sequenced input: T cells isolated from PBMCs. This receptor was taken from a human donor in good health. This chain connects TRBV7-8 to TRBJ2-2; D not resolved. The CDR3 DNA follows: TGTGCCAGCAGCTTATTAACCGGGGAGCTGTTTTTT. It codes for CASSLLTGELFF.